The 3 T cell receptor beta chains below were found in one sample sequenced in a study of cytomegalovirus exposure and HLA in healthy donors. Some clones are missing from TCRdb's copy, which holds only in-frame ones; the method was immunoSEQ multiplex PCR. The table lists 250,000 to 350,000 clones, just over 85% of them singletons. The sequencing sample was made of PBMCs. The receptors stem from a woman in her late teens or twenties in good health and CMV-seronegative.

The chain carries TRBV6-4 and TRBJ2-1, with D possibly TRBD2 on 6 matching bases. Between the trimmed V and J ends, which lost 6 bases and 3 bases, there was a span of 18 bases. This CDR3 is 16 amino acids long. Germline V gene lookup returns CDR1 MRHNA and CDR2 SNTAGT. The CDR3 nucleotides read TGTGCCAGCAGCCTCCGGAGGACGGGGGTCTACAATGAGCAGTTCTTC. Protein: CASSLRRTGVYNEQFF.

This clone came up once. The gene calls are TRBV30 and TRBJ1-1; a possible D gene is TRBD1 (5 bases). The V and J ends lost 1 base and 4 bases respectively, with 19 bases between them. Germline CDR1 and CDR2: GTSNPN and SVGIG (reference sequence). The CDR3 is 16 amino acids. CDR3 region: CAWSASTDPLTTEAFF. The CDR3 DNA reads TGTGCCTGGAGTGCTTCGACAGATCCTCTGACCACTGAAGCTTTCTTT. Full variable domain (outside the CDR3, taken from reference TRBV30 and TRBJ1-1): SQTIHQWPATLVQPVGSPLSLECTVEGTSNPNLYWYRQAAGRGLQLLFYSVGIGQISSEVPQNLSASRPQDRQFILSSKKLLLSDSGFYLCAWSASTDPLTTEAFFGQGTRLTVV.

V gene TRBV29-1 combines with J gene TRBJ2-3; D is unresolved. The CDR3 sequence is 14 residues long. The V gene lost 6 bases and the J gene lost 0 bases, with 13 bases spanning the gap. Germline CDR1 and CDR2: SQVTM and ANQGSEA. In DNA form, the CDR3 reads TGCAGCGTGGAGACTCAAACTAGCACAGATACGCAGTATTTT. This codes for CSVETQTSTDTQYF.